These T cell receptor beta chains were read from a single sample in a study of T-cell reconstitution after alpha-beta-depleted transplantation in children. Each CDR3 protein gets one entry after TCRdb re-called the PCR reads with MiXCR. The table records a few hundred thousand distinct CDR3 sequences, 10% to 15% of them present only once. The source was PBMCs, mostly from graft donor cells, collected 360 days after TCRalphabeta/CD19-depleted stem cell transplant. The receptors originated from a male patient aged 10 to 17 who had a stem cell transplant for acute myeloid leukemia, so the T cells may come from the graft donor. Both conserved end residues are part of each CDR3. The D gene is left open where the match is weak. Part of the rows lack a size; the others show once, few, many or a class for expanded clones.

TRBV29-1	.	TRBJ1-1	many	CSVGTGEDTEAFF	TGCAGCGTCGGGACGGGGGAAGACACTGAAGCTTTCTTT
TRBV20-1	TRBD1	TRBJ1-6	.	CSARGGQGSSYNSPLHF	TGCAGTGCTAGAGGGGGACAGGGGAGCTCCTATAATTCACCCCTCCACTTT
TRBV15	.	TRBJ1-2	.	CATSTSEGNGYTF	TGTGCCACCAGCACTTCCGAGGGGAATGGCTACACCTTC
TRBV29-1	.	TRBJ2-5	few	CSVDAGIISGETQYF	TGCAGCGTTGATGCGGGAATCATTTCGGGAGAGACCCAGTACTTC
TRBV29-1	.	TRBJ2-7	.	CSVDKVGEQYF	TGCAGCGTTGATAAGGTGGGGGAGCAGTACTTC
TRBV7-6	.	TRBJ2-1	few	CASSLGLAYVGDEQFF	TGTGCCAGCAGCTTAGGGCTAGCCTACGTAGGGGATGAGCAGTTCTTC
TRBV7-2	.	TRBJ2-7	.	CASSLVARGGYEQYF	TGTGCCAGCAGCTTAGTAGCCAGGGGGGGGTACGAGCAGTACTTC
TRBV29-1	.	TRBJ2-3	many	CSVPAGPTSTDTQYF	TGCAGCGTCCCGGCGGGTCCCACTAGCACAGATACGCAGTATTTT
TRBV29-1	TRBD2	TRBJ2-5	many	CSVVGLAGALETQYF	TGCAGCGTTGTGGGACTAGCGGGAGCCCTGGAGACCCAGTACTTC
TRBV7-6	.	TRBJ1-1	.	CASSLEEELMNTEAFF	TGTGCCAGCAGCTTAGAGGAGGAGCTAATGAACACTGAAGCTTTCTTT
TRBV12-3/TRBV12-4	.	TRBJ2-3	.	CASRARGDLIVADTQYF	TGTGCCAGCAGAGCGAGGGGAGATCTCATAGTTGCAGATACGCAGTATTTT
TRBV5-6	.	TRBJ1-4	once	CASSGWGLGDEKLFF	TGTGCCAGCAGCGGATGGGGCTTGGGGGATGAAAAACTGTTTTTT
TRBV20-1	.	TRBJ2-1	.	CSASPGTPSYNEQFF	TGCAGTGCTAGTCCCGGGACTCCCTCCTACAATGAGCAGTTCTTC
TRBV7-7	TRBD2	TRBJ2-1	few	CASSIGLAGDRFF	TGTGCTAGCAGCATAGGACTAGCGGGAGATCGGTTCTTC
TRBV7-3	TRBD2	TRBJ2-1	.	CASSSPSGRSGEQFF	TGTGCCAGCAGCTCTCCTAGCGGGAGAAGTGGCGAGCAGTTCTTC
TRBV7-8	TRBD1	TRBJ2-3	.	CASTLRDRSTDTQYF	TGTGCCAGCACCCTCCGGGACAGGAGCACAGATACGCAGTATTTT
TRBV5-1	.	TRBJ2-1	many	CASSGLAPYNEQFF	TGCGCCAGCAGCGGCCTAGCACCCTACAATGAGCAGTTCTTC
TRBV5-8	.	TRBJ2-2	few	CASSLTHANTGELFF	TGTGCCAGCAGCTTGACGCACGCCAACACCGGGGAGCTGTTTTTT
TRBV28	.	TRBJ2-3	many	CASSSTPRDTDTQYF	TGTGCCAGCAGTTCGACCCCGCGGGACACAGATACGCAGTATTTT
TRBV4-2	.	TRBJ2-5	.	CASSRDSPSETQYF	TGTGCCAGCAGCCGGGACTCGCCCTCCGAGACCCAGTACTTC
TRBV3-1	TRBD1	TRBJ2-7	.	CASSQGDRGPSYEQYF	TGTGCCAGCAGCCAAGGGGACAGGGGGCCATCCTACGAGCAGTACTTC
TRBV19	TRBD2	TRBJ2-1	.	CASSIGTRPVGNEQFF	TGTGCCAGTAGTATCGGGACTAGGCCAGTTGGGAATGAGCAGTTCTTC
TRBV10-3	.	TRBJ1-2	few	CAISKNRDIHGYTF	TGTGCCATCAGTAAAAACAGGGATATACATGGCTACACCTTC
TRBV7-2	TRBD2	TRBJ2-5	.	CASSLARLAGSGTQYF	TGTGCCAGCAGCTTAGCGCGTCTAGCGGGATCGGGGACCCAGTACTTC
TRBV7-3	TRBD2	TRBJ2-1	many	CASSLPGLAGEQFF	TGTGCCAGCAGCTTACCTGGGCTAGCGGGCGAGCAGTTCTTC
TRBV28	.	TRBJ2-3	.	CARHVDTDTQYF	TGTGCCAGGCACGTGGACACAGATACGCAGTATTTT
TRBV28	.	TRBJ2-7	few	CASRALENYEQYF	TGTGCCAGCAGAGCGCTCGAGAACTACGAGCAGTACTTC
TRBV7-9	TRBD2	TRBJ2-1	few	CASSFDILAGVGEQFF	TGTGCCAGCAGCTTTGACATCCTAGCGGGAGTTGGTGAGCAGTTCTTC
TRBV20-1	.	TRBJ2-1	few	CRATRYNEQFF	TGCAGAGCTACCCGTTACAATGAGCAGTTCTTC
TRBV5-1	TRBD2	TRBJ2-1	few	CASSLEASGMDEQFF	TGCGCCAGCAGCTTGGAGGCTAGCGGGATGGATGAGCAGTTCTTC
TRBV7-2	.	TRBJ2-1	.	CASNLGTSRGNEQFF	TGTGCCAGCAACTTGGGCACTAGCAGGGGCAATGAGCAGTTCTTC
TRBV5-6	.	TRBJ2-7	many	CASRWSLTYEQYF	TGTGCCAGCAGATGGTCTCTAACCTACGAGCAGTACTTC
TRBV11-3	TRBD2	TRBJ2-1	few	CASSFLGYSGVLYNEQFF	TGTGCCAGCAGCTTTTTGGGGTATAGCGGGGTACTATACAATGAGCAGTTCTTC
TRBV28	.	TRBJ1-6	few	CASSLGDRVNSPLHF	TGTGCCAGCAGTTTGGGCGACAGAGTTAATTCACCCCTCCACTTT
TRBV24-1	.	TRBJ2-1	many	CATSAMGASLSSYNEQFF	TGTGCCACCAGTGCCATGGGGGCCAGCTTGAGCTCCTACAATGAGCAGTTCTTC
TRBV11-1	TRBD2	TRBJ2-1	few	CASSLVGLAGLGASYNEQFF	TGTGCCAGCAGCTTAGTTGGACTAGCGGGACTTGGGGCCTCCTACAATGAGCAGTTCTTC
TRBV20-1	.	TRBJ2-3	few	CSAQGVLTPTDTQYF	TGCAGCGCCCAGGGAGTATTAACCCCCACAGATACGCAGTATTTT
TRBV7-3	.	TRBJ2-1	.	CASSLTPGPNEQFF	TGTGCCAGCAGCCTAACACCGGGACCTAATGAGCAGTTCTTC
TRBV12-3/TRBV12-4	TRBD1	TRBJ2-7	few	CASSFGDRAVRLYEQYF	TGTGCCAGCAGTTTTGGGGACAGGGCAGTTAGACTCTACGAGCAGTACTTC
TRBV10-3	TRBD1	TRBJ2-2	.	CAITPAVIQGVAGELFF	TGTGCCATCACGCCCGCAGTTATACAGGGGGTTGCCGGGGAGCTGTTTTTT
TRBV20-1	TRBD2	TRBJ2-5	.	CSAFKLAGIRTQYF	TGCAGTGCTTTCAAACTAGCGGGAATCCGGACCCAGTACTTC